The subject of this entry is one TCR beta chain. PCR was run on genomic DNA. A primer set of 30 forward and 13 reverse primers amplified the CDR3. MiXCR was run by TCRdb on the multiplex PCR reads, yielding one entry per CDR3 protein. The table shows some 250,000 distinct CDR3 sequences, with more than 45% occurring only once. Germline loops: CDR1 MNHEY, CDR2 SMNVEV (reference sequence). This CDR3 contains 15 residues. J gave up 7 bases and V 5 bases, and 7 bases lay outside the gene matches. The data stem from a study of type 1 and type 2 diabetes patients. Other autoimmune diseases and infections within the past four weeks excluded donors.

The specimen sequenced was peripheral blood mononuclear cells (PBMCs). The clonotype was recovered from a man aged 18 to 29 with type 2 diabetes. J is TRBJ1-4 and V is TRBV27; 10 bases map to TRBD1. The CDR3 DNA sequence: TGTGCCAGCAGTCAGACAGGGGGCGCGGGTGAAAAACTGTTTTTT. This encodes CASSQTGGAGEKLFF.